The 12 T cell receptor beta chains reported below all come from one sample, sequenced in a study of cytotoxic CD8 clonotypes in ibrutinib-treated CLL. Produced via immunoSEQ multiplex PCR; TCRdb's table is partial and in-frame only. This table holds 250,000 or so clones, 60% to 75% found once. This material consisted of PBMCs, taken after 24 months of ibrutinib treatment. Receptors were obtained from a human donor with chronic lymphocytic leukemia.

The chain links TRBV20-1 to TRBJ2-1; D uncertain. The CDR3 is 11 residues long. The V gene's germline CDR1 is DFQATT and CDR2 SNEGSKA (reference sequence). V gave up 5 bases and J gave up 7 bases, with 9 bases separating them. The CDR3 reads CSAGDTNEQFF. CDR3 nucleotides: TGCAGTGCTGGCGATACGAATGAGCAGTTCTTC.

There are a few counts of this clone. This chain connects TRBV2 to TRBJ2-2; 7 nucleotides align to TRBD1. CDR3 length: 14 amino acids. CDR1 and CDR2 from the germline V gene are SNHLY and FYNNEI. J lost 0 bases, V lost 9 bases, and 4 bases had no gene match. DNA for the CDR3: TGTGCCAGTAGGGGACAGTCGAACACCGGGGAGCTGTTTTTT. Protein: CASRGQSNTGELFF.

The J gene is TRBJ2-3, the V gene TRBV29-1, with D perhaps matching TRBD1 (5 bases). Germline V lookup: CDR1 SQVTM, CDR2 ANQGSEA. CDR3 length: 13 residues. The DNA of the CDR3 is TGCAGTGCAACAGGTCTTGGCACAGATACGCAGTATTTT. It translates to CSATGLGTDTQYF.

The chain has TRBV4-3 and TRBJ2-1, with 7 bases that match TRBD2. Germline lookup yields CDR1 LGHNA and CDR2 YSLEER. The CDR3 extends over 16 amino acids. Losses at the gene ends were 0 bases for V and 2 bases for J; bases not matched to a gene: 4. The CDR3 spells CASSQDTSATYNEQFF. Written as DNA, the CDR3 is TGCGCCAGCAGCCAAGATACTAGCGCGACCTACAATGAGCAGTTCTTC.

This chain connects TRBV5-1 to TRBJ2-5, with a possible D match to TRBD1 (5 bases). The V and J ends lost 2 bases and 2 bases respectively, with 10 bases between them. CDR1 is SGHRS, CDR2 YFSETQ, per germline. The CDR3 is 14 residues long. In DNA, the CDR3 is TGCGCCAGCAGCTTTTCAGGGTTACAAGAGACCCAGTACTTC. This sequence encodes CASSFSGLQETQYF.

J is TRBJ2-1 and V is TRBV29-1; TRBD2 aligns across 11 bases. V shed 3 bases and J 13 bases; nucleotides not matched to a gene: 14. The CDR3 sequence is 15 residues long. Per the germline V gene, CDR1 is SQVTM and CDR2 is ANQGSEA. CDR3 DNA sequence: TGCAGCGTTGAGGGTGGGACTAGCGGAGGATGGTTCCAGTTCTTC. Translation gives CSVEGGTSGGWFQFF.

The DNA of the CDR3 is TGTGCCAGCAGCTTTCAGCGTAGCTCCTACGAGCAGTACTTC. Amino acid sequence: CASSFQRSSYEQYF. The V gene is TRBV11-2, the J gene TRBJ2-7; no definite D call. In germline, CDR1 is SGHAT, CDR2 FQNNGV. Between the trimmed V and J ends, which lost 3 bases and 0 bases, there was a span of 9 bases. The CDR3 totals 14 residues.

In this sample, this clone turned up a few times. The chain's CDR3 is CAWSVQGLGQPQHF. DNA for the CDR3: TGTGCCTGGAGTGTACAGGGTCTTGGGCAGCCCCAGCATTTT. The chain couples TRBV30 to TRBJ1-5; D might be TRBD1 (6 bases). Trimming pared 0 bases from V and 7 bases from J, leaving 13 bases between. Per the germline V gene, CDR1 is GTSNPN and CDR2 is SVGIG (reference sequence). The CDR3 runs 14 residues.

The chain links TRBV6-1 to TRBJ2-2; 7 bases are a match to TRBD1. The germline V gene encodes CDR1 MNHNS and CDR2 SASEGT. J was trimmed by 8 bases and V by 6 bases; bases with no gene match: 9. CDR3 length: 14 residues. In DNA, the CDR3 is TGTGCCAGCAGATCCGACAGGGTTGTGGGGGAGCTGTTTTTT. Protein sequence: CASRSDRVVGELFF.

The gene calls are TRBV9 and TRBJ2-1; D remains ambiguous. Per germline, CDR1 SGDLS and CDR2 YYNGEE. The CDR3 is 15 amino acids. Trimming pared 0 bases from V and 0 bases from J, leaving 7 bases between. In DNA form, the CDR3 reads TGTGCCAGCAGCGTAGCTGCTTTCTCCTACAATGAGCAGTTCTTC. Encoded protein: CASSVAAFSYNEQFF.

This clone was seen once. The rearrangement links TRBV27 to TRBJ2-1, with 13 bases lining up with TRBD2. The CDR3 covers 17 residues. Germline assignment: CDR1 MNHEY and CDR2 SMNVEV (reference sequence). The junction had 12 bases not matched to a gene; V was cut back by 5 bases and J by 8 bases. CDR3 sequence (DNA): TGTGCCAGCAGTCCTTTCCGGACTAGCGGGAGATCCGATGAGCAGTTCTTC. Translated, it gives CASSPFRTSGRSDEQFF.

This clone has more than one count but fewer than ten. The gene calls are TRBV18 and TRBJ2-1; a weak D match, TRBD1 (6 bases). Trimming removed 6 bases from V and 8 bases from J, with 11 bases in between. The CDR3 is made up of 12 amino acids. The V gene's germline CDR1 is KGHSH and CDR2 LQKENI. The chain's CDR3 is CASSSGDDEQFF. In DNA, the CDR3 is TGTGCCAGCTCCTCAGGGGACGATGAGCAGTTCTTC.